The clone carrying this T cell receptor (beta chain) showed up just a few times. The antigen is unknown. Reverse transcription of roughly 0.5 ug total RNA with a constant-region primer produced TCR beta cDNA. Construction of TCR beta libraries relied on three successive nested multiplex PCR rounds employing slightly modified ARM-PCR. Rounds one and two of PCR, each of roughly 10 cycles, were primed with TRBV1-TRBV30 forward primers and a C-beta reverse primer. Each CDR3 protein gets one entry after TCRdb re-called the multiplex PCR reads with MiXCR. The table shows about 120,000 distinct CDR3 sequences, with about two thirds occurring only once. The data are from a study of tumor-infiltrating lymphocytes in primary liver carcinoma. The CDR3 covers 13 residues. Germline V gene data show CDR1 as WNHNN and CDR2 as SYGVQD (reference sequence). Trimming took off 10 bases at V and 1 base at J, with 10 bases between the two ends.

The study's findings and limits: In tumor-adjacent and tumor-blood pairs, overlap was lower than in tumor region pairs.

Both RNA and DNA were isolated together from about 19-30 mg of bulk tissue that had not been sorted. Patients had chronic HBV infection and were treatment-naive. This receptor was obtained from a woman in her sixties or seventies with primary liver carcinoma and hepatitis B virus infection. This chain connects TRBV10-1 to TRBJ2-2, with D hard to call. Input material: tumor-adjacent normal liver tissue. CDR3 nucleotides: TGCGCCAATAGTCTCTGGAACACCGGGGAGCTGTTTTTT. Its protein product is CANSLWNTGELFF.